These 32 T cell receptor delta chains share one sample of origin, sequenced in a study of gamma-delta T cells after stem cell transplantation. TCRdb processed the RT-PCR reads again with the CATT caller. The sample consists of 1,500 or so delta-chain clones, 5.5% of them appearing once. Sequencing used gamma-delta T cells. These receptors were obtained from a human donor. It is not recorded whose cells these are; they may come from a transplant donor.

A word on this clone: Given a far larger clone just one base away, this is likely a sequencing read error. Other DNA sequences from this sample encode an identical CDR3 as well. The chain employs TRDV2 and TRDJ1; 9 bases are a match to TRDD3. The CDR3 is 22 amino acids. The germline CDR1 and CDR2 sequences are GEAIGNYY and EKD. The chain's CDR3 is CACDILPDTGGNVAPYTDKLIF. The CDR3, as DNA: TGTGCCTGTGACATCCTTCCTGATACTGGGGGAAACGTCGCACCATACACTGATAAACTCATCTTT.

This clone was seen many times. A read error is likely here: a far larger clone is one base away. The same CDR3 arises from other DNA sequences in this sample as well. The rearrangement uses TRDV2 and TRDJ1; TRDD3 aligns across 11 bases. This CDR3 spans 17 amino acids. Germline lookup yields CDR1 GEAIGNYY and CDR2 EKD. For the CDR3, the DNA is TGTGCTTGTGACCCAGTACTGGGGGATAAGTACACCGATAAACTCATCTTT. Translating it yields CACDPVLGDKYTDKLIF.

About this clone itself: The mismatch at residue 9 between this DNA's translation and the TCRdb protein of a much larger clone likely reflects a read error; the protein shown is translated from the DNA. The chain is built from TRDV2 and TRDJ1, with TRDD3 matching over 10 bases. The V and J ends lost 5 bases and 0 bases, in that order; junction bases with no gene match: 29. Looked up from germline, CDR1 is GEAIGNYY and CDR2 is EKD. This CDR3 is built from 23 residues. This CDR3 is CACVPLISLLPSLGDVDTDKLIF. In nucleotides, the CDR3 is TGTGCCTGTGTCCCACTAATCTCTTTACTCCCGTCACTGGGGGATGTAGACACCGATAAACTCATCTTT.

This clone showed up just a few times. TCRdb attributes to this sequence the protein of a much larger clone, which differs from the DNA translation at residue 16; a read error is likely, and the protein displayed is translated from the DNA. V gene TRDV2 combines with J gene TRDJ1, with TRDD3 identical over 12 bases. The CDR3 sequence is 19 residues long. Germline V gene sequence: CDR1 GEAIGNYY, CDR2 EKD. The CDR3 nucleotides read TGTGCCTGTGACGCCTACTGGGGGATACCTCCTGCCTACACCGATAACCTCATCTTT. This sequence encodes CACDAYWGIPPAYTDNLIF.

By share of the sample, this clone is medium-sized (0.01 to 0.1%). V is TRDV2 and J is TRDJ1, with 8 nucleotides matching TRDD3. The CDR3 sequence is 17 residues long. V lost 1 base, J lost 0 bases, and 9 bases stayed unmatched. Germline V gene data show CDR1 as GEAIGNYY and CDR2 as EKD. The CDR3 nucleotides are TGTGCCTGTGACACGGTCTCTGGGGGAGAGTACACCGATAAACTCATCTTT. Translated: CACDTVSGGEYTDKLIF.

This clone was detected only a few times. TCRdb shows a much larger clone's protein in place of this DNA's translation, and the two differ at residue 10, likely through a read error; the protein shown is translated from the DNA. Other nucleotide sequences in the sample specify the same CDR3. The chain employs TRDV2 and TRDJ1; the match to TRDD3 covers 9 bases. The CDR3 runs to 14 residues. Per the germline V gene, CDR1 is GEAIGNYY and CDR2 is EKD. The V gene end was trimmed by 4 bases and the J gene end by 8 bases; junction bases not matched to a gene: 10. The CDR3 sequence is CACEALGDSEKLIF. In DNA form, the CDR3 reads TGTGCCTGTGAAGCCCTGGGGGATTCTGAAAAACTCATCTTT.

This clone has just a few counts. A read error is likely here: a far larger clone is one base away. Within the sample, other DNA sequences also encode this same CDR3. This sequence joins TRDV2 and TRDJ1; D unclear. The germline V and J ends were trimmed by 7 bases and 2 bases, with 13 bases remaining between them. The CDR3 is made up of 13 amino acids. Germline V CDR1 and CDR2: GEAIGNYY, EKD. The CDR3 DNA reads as TGTGCCTGCGACGCTCTAACTACCGATAAACTCATCTTT. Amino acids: CACDALTTDKLIF.

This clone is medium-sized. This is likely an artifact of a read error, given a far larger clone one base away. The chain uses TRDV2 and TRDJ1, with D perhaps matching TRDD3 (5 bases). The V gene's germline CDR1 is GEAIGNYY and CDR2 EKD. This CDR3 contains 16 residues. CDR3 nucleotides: TGTGCCCGTGACACCGTGCAGATTGGGGAAACCGATAAACTCATCTTT. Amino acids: CARDTVQIGETDKLIF.

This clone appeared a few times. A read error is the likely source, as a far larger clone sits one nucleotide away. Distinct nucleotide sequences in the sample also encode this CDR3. The CDR3 loop reads CACDTVPGGSTITDKLIF. CDR3 coding DNA: TGTGCCTGTGACACCGTGCCTGGGGGATCCACGATCACCGATAAGCTCATCTTT. This chain uses TRDV2 with TRDJ1; 9 positions match TRDD3. Looked up from germline, CDR1 is GEAIGNYY and CDR2 is EKD. The length of the CDR3 is 18 residues.

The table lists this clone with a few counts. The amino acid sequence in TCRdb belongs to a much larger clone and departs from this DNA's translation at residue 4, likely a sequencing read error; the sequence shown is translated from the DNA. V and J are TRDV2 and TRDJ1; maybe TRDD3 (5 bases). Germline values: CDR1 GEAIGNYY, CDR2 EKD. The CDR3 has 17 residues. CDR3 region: CACGTAGYKSPTDKLIF. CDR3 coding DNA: TGTGCCTGTGGCACCGCTGGGTACAAATCCCCCACCGATAAACTCATCTTT.

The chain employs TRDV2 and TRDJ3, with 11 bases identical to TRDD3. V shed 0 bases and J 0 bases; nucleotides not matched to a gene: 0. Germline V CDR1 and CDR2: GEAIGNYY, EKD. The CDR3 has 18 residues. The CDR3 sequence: CACDTLGDTSWDTRQMFF. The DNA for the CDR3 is TGTGCCTGTGACACCCTGGGGGATACCTCCTGGGACACCCGACAGATGTTTTTC.

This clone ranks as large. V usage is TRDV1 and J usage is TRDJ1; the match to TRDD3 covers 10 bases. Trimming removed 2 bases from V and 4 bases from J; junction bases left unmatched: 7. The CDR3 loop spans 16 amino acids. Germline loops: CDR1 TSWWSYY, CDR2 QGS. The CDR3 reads CALGEYRWGIIDKLIF. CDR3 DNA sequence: TGTGCTCTTGGGGAATACCGCTGGGGGATAATCGATAAACTCATCTTT.

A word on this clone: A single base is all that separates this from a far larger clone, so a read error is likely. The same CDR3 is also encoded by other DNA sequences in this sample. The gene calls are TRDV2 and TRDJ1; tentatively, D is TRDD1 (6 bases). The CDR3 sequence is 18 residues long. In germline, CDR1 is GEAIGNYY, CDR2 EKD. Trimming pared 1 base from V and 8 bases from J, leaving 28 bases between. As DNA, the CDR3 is TGTGCCTGTGACACGGTGGAGCTGGGAGACCCCTCAATAGTAAAACTCATCTTT. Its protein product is CACDTVELGDPSIVKLIF.

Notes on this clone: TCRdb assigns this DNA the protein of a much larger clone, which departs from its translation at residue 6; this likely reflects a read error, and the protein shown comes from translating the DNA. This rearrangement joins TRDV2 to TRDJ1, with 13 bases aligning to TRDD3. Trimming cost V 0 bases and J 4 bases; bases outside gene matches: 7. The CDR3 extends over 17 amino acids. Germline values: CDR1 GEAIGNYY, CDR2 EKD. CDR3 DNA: TGTGCCTGTGACACCGCCGGTGACTGGGGGATACGCGATAAACTCATCTTT. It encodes CACDTAGDWGIRDKLIF.

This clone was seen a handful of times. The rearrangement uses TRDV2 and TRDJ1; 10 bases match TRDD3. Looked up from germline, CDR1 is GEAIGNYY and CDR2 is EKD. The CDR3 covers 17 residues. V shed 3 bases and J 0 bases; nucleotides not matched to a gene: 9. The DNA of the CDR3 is TGTGCCTGTGACCCAGTACTGGGGGATGTAGACACCGATAAACTCATCTTT. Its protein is CACDPVLGDVDTDKLIF.

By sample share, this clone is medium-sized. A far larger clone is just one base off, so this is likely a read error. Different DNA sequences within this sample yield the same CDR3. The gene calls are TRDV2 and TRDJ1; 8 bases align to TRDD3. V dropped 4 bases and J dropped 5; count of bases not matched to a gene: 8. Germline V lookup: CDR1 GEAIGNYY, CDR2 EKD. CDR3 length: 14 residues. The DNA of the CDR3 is TGTGCCTGTGAAGCCCTGGGGGACTCTGATAAACTCATCTTT. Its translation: CACEALGDSDKLIF.

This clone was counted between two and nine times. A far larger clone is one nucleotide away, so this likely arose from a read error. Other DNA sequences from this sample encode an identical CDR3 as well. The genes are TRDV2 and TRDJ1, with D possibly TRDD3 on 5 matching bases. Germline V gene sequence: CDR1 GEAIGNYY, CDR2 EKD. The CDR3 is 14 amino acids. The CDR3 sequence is CACDLTGITDKLIF. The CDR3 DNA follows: TGTGCCTGTGACCTTACTGGAATCACCGACAAACTCATCTTT.

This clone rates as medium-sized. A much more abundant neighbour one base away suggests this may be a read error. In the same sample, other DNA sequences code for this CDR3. The CDR3 coding sequence is TGTGCCTGCGACACCGTCTGGGGGAACGAGTACACCGATAAACTCATCTTT. Amino acids: CACDTVWGNEYTDKLIF. The chain links TRDV2 to TRDJ1; 8 bases match TRDD3. Germline CDR1 and CDR2: GEAIGNYY and EKD. CDR3 length: 17 residues.

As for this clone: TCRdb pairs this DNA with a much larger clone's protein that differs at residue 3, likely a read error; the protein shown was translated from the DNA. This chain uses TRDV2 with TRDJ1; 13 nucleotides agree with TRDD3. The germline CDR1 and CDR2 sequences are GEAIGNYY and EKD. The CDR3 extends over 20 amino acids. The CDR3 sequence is CAFDPLVLGDTLEGTDKLIF. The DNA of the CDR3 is TGTGCCTTTGACCCCTTGGTACTGGGGGATACGCTCGAAGGGACCGATAAACTCATCTTT.

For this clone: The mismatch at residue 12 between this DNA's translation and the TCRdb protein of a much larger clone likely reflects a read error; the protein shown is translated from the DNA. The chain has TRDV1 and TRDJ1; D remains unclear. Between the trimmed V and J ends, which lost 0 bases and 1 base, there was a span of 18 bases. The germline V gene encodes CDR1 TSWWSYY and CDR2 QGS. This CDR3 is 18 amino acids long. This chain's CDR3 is CALGELSRGSGSTDKLIF. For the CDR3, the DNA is TGTGCTCTTGGGGAACTCTCGAGAGGGTCAGGCAGCACCGATAAACTCATCTTT.

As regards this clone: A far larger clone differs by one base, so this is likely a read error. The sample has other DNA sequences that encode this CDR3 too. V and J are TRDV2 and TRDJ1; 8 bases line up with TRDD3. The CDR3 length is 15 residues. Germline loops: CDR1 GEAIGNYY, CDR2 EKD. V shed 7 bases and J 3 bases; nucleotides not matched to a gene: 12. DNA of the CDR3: TGTGCCTGCGACTCCCTAACTGGGGGTGCCGATAAACTCATCTTT. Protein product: CACDSLTGGADKLIF.

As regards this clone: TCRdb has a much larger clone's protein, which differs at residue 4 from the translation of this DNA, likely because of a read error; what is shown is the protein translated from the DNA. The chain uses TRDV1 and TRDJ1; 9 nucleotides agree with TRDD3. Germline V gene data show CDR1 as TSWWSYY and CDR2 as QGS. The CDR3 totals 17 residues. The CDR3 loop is CALWDTLGDHYTDKLIF. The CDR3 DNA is TGTGCTCTTTGGGACACACTGGGGGACCATTACACCGATAAACTCATCTTT.

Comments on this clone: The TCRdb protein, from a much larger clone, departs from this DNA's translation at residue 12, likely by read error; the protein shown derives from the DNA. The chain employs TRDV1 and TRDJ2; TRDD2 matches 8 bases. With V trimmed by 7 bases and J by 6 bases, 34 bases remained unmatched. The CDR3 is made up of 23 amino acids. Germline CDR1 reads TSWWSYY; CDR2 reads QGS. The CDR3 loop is CALDCTSYQSEGAGAPGAAQLFF. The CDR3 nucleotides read TGTGCTCTTGACTGTACTTCCTACCAAAGTGAGGGTGCTGGGGCCCCAGGGGCAGCACAACTCTTCTTT.

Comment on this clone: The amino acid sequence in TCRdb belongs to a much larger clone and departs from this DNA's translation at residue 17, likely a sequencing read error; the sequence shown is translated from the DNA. The CDR3 spells CACDPVGGLQEGGDTDTLIF. DNA for the CDR3: TGTGCCTGTGACCCGGTGGGGGGACTCCAGGAAGGGGGAGACACCGATACACTCATCTTT. The chain joins TRDV2 to TRDJ1, with a tentative D call TRDD3 (6 bases). The CDR3 has 20 amino acids. Germline CDR1 GEAIGNYY, CDR2 EKD.

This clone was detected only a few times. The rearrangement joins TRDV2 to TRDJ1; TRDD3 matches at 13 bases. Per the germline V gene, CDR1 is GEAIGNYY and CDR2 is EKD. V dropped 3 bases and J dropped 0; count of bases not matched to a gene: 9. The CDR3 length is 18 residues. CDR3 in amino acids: CACDPVLGDTQYTDKLIF. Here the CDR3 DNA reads TGTGCCTGTGACCCCGTACTGGGGGATACGCAGTACACCGATAAACTCATCTTT.

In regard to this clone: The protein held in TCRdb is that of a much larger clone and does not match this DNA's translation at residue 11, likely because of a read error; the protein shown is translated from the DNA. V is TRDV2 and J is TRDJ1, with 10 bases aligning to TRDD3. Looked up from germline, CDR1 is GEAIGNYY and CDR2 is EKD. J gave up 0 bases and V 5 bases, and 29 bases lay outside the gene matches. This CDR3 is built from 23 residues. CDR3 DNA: TGTGCCTGTGTCCCACTAATCTCTTCACTCACGTCACTGGGGGATGTAGACACCGATAAACTCATCTTT. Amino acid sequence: CACVPLISSLTSLGDVDTDKLIF.

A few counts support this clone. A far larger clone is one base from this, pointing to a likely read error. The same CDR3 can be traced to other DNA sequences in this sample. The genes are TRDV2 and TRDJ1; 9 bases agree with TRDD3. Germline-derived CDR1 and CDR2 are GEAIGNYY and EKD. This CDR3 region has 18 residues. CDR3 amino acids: CACDTVGDTGPYTDKLIF. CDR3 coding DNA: TGTGCCTGCGACACCGTCGGGGATACGGGCCCCTACACCGATAAACTCATCTTT.

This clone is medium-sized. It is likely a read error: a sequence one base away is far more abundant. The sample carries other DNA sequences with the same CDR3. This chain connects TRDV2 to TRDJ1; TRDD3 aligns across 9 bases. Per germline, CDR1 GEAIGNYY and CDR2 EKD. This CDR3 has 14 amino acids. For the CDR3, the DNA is TGTGCCTGTGAAGCCCTGGGGGATTCTGATAAGCTCATCTTT. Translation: CACEALGDSDKLIF.

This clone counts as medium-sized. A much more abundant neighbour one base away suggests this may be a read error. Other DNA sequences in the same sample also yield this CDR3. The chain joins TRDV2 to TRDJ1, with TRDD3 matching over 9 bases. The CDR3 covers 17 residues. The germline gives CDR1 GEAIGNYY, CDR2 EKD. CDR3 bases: TGTGCCTGTGACCTACTGGGGGAGAGGGGGAACACCGATAAACTCATTTTT. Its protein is CACDLLGERGNTDKLIF.

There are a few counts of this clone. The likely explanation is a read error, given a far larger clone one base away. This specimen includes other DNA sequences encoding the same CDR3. The CDR3, as DNA: TGTGCCTGTGACACCGTTGAAGACCAAACGGACGATAAACTCATCTTT. Its protein is CACDTVEDQTDDKLIF. This chain links TRDV2 with TRDJ1; D ambiguous. With 0 bases removed from V and 4 bases from J, the gap between germline ends came to 17 bases. This CDR3 has 16 residues. Per germline, CDR1 GEAIGNYY and CDR2 EKD.

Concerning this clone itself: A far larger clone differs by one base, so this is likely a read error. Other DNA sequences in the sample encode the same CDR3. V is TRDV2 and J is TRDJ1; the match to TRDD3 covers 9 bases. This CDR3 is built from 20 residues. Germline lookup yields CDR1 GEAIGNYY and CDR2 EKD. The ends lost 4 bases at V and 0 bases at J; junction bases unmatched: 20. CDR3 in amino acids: CACELLGLGDKVRYTDKLIF. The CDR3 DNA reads TGTGCCTGTGAGTTGTTGGGATTGGGGGATAAGGTCCGGTACACCGATAAACTCATCTTT.

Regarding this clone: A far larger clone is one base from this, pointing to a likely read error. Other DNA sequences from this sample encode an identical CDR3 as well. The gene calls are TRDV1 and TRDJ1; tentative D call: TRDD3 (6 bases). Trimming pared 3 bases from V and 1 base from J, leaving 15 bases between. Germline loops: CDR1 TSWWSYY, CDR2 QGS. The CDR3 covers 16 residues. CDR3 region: CALGDGAGEATDKLIF. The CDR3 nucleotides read TGTGCTCTTGGGGACGGGGCTGGGGAGGCCACCGATAAACTCATCTTT.